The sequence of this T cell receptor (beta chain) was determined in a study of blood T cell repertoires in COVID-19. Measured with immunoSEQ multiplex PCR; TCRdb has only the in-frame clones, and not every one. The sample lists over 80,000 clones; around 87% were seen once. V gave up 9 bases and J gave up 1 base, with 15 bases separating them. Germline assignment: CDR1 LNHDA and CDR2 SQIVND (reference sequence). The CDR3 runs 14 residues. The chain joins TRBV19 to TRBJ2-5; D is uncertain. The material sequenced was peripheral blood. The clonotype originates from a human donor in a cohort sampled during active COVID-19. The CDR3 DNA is TGTGCCAGCGATTCTGGCGGCCTCCAAGAGACCCAGTACTTC. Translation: CASDSGGLQETQYF.